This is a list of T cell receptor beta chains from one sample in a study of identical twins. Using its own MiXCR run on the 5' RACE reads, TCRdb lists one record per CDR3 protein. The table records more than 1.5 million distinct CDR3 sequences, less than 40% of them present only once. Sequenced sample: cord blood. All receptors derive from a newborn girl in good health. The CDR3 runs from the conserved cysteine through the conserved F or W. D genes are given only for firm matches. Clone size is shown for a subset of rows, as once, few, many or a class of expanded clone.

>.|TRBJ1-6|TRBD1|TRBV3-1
CASSQRTGTSSYNSPLHF
TGTGCCAGCAGCCAACGGACAGGGACCAGCTCCTATAATTCACCCCTCCACTTT
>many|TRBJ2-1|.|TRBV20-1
CSARVGSNEQFF
TGCAGTGCTAGAGTGGGTTCCAATGAGCAGTTCTTC
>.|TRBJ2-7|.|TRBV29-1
CSTPRGRYF
TGCAGCACACCCAGGGGTAGGTACTTC
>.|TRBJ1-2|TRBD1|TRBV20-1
CSAVQGNWANYGYTF
TGCAGTGCTGTACAGGGGAATTGGGCTAACTATGGCTACACCTTC
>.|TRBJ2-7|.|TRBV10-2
CASSLLAYYNEQYF
TGCGCCAGCAGTCTCCTAGCGTACTACAATGAGCAGTACTTC
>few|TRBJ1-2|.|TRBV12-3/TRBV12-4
CASTRRSRGGYGYTF
TGTGCCAGTACTAGGAGGTCCCGGGGAGGGTATGGCTACACCTTC
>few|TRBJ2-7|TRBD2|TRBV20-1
CSASERGAISYEQYF
TGCAGTGCTAGTGAGCGGGGGGCTATCTCCTACGAGCAGTACTTC
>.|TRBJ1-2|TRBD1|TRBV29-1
CSASGTGSSRGYTF
TGCAGCGCCTCCGGGACAGGGAGTAGTCGTGGCTACACCTTC
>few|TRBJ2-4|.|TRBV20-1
CSAYGVLVKNIQYF
TGCAGTGCCTACGGGGTACTAGTCAAAAACATTCAGTACTTC
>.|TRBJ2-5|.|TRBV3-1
CASSQAGVWQYF
TGTGCCAGCAGCCAAGCCGGGGTTTGGCAGTACTTC
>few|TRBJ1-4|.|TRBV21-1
CASSKPGRAASNEKLFF
TGTGCCAGCAGCAAACCAGGGCGGGCGGCCTCGAATGAAAAACTGTTTTTT
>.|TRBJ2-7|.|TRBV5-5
CASSSTGLNHEQYF
TGTGCCAGCAGCTCTACAGGGCTCAACCACGAGCAGTACTTC
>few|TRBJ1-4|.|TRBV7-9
CASSLLGGAGNEKLFF
TGTGCCAGCAGCTTACTGGGGGGGGCAGGCAATGAAAAACTGTTTTTT
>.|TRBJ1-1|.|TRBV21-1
CASSKVKGRDTETFF
TGTGCCAGCAGCAAAGTGAAGGGGAGGGACACTGAAACTTTCTTT
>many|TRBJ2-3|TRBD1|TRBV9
CASSGRQGATDTQYF
TGTGCCAGCAGCGGCCGACAGGGGGCCACAGATACGCAGTATTTT
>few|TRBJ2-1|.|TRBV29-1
CSAGRGSTHNEQFF
TGCAGCGCCGGCCGGGGATCAACCCACAATGAGCAGTTCTTC
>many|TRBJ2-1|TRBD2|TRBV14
CASSRGLAGGPNEQFF
TGTGCCAGCAGCCGAGGACTAGCGGGAGGGCCTAATGAGCAGTTCTTC
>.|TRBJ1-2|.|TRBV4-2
CASSQDPLYGYTF
TGTGCCAGCAGCCAAGATCCCCTATATGGCTACACCTTC
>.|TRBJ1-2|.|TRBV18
CASSPRRVRHYGYTF
TGTGCCAGCTCACCCCGGCGAGTAAGACACTATGGCTACACCTTC
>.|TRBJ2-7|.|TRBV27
CASSSGLPLYEQYF
TGTGCCAGCAGTTCAGGTTTGCCTCTTTACGAGCAGTACTTC
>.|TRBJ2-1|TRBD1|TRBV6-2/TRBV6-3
CASGLDRGYEQFF
TGTGCCAGCGGCTTAGACAGGGGCTATGAGCAGTTCTTC
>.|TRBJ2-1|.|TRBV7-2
CASSLEVSREQFF
TGTGCCAGCAGCTTAGAAGTTTCCCGTGAGCAGTTCTTC